This T cell receptor beta chain was sequenced for a study of OX40 agonist ivuxolimab in advanced cancers. Overall study context: Dose-escalation patients suffered from hepatocellular carcinoma, melanoma, renal cell or head and neck cancer. The study reported partial responses in three patients: one hepatocellular carcinoma, two cutaneous melanoma. Points from the study as a whole: Nonresponders included some who also had low normalized T-cell clonal expansion.

This clone appeared a few times. Its antigen remains unknown. Data came from immunoSEQ multiplex PCR; TCRdb stores just in-frame clones and leaves some out. The sample lists 20,000 to 30,000 clones, 79% occurring once. Sequencing was performed on CD4+ or CD8+ T cells sorted from blood, taken in a trial of the OX40 agonist ivuxolimab. The receptor was derived from an adult with an advanced solid tumor such as melanoma, head and neck, liver or kidney cancer.

The CDR3 sequence is CASKLGRGNTGELFF. The CDR3 coding sequence is TGTGCCAGCAAGCTTGGGCGGGGGAACACCGGGGAGCTGTTTTTT. V is TRBV7-9 and J is TRBJ2-2, with TRBD2 as a possible D gene (6 bases). The V gene's germline CDR1 is SEHNR and CDR2 FQNEAQ (reference sequence). The CDR3 covers 15 residues. Trimming removed 7 bases from V and 1 base from J, with 13 bases in between.